Following are 9 T cell receptor beta chains from one sample sequenced in a study of T cell responses to AZD1222 COVID-19 vaccine. Produced via immunoSEQ multiplex PCR; TCRdb's table is partial and in-frame only. The data hold around 120,000 clones, with approximately 87% observed a single time. This specimen consisted of peripheral blood, obtained on day 0 of AZD1222 vaccination. All receptors derive from an adult in good health.

J is TRBJ2-5 and V is TRBV6-1, with 8 bases fitting TRBD2. After removal of 0 bases from V and 4 bases from J, the junction contained 7 bases not matched to a gene. This CDR3 has 16 residues. CDR1 and CDR2 from the germline V gene are MNHNS and SASEGT. CDR3 nucleotide sequence: TGTGCCAGCAGTGAAGCCCCGGGGGGGCCCGGAGAGACCCAGTACTTC. This encodes CASSEAPGGPGETQYF.

The chain has TRBV10-3 and TRBJ2-7; 8 bases match TRBD1. Per germline, CDR1 ENHRY and CDR2 SYGVKD. V dropped 3 bases and J dropped 7; count of bases not matched to a gene: 5. CDR3 length: 13 residues. DNA of the CDR3: TGTGCCATCAGTGACACGGACAGGGAGGAGCAGTACTTC. It specifies CAISDTDREEQYF.

This rearrangement joins TRBV15 to TRBJ1-2; no definite D call. CDR1 and CDR2 (germline): LNHNV, YYDKDF (reference sequence). The CDR3 consists of 13 residues. Between the trimmed V and J ends, which lost 5 bases and 3 bases, there was a span of 10 bases. The CDR3 loop reads CATSVGSYYGYTF. DNA for the CDR3: TGTGCCACCAGCGTGGGGAGTTACTATGGCTACACCTTC.

The V and J genes are TRBV7-9 and TRBJ1-3; D is uncertain. Germline lookup yields CDR1 SEHNR and CDR2 FQNEAQ (reference sequence). The CDR3 runs 17 residues. V was clipped by 3 bases and J by 3 bases, with 18 bases between them. In DNA, the CDR3 is TGTGCCAGCAGCTTTACGGAGAAGGGCCTAGGTGGAAACACCATATATTTT. Translating it yields CASSFTEKGLGGNTIYF.

The chain joins TRBV9 to TRBJ2-7; no firm D call. CDR1 is SGDLS and CDR2 is YYNGEE in the germline V gene. The CDR3 totals 14 residues. The ends were cut back, 0 bases at V and 4 bases at J, with 11 bases in the middle. The CDR3 spells CASSVGRAGYEQYF. CDR3 nucleotide sequence: TGTGCCAGCAGCGTAGGAAGGGCAGGATACGAGCAGTACTTC. Full variable domain (rest looked up from reference TRBV9 and TRBJ2-7): DSGVTQTPKHLITATGQRVTLRCSPRSGDLSVYWYQQSLDQGLQFLIQYYNGEERAKGNILERFSAQQFPDLHSELNLSSLELGDSALYFCASSVGRAGYEQYFGPGTRLTVT.

The genes are TRBV5-1 and TRBJ1-4; tentative D call: TRBD1 (5 bases). The germline V gene encodes CDR1 SGHRS and CDR2 YFSETQ. V dropped 5 bases and J dropped 7 bases, with 24 bases sitting between them. The CDR3 has 17 residues. The CDR3 protein is CASSSTESQLIGEKLFF. The CDR3 DNA sequence: TGCGCCAGCAGTTCGACAGAGTCACAACTAATCGGTGAAAAACTGTTTTTT.

Here the CDR3 reads CASSYSQAGRGYTF. The CDR3 coding sequence is TGTGCCAGCAGTTACTCACAGGCGGGCAGAGGCTACACCTTC. The chain links TRBV6-5 to TRBJ1-2; perhaps TRBD1 as D (5 bases). The CDR3 sequence is 14 residues long. Germline V gene data show CDR1 as MNHEY and CDR2 as SVGAGI. Trimming took 0 bases from V and 8 from J, leaving 13 bases between them.

Comment on this clone: The same CDR3 arises from other DNA sequences in this sample as well. J is TRBJ2-3 and V is TRBV5-1; TRBD2 is a possible D gene (5 bases). V dropped 0 bases and J dropped 2 bases, with 13 bases sitting between them. This CDR3 comprises 16 residues. Germline CDR1 and CDR2: SGHRS and YFSETQ. The chain's CDR3 is CASSLGLSGLTDTQYF. CDR3 DNA sequence: TGCGCCAGCAGCTTGGGCCTAAGCGGCCTCACAGATACGCAGTATTTT.

This chain joins TRBV5-6 and TRBJ2-6; D is unclear. Germline lookup yields CDR1 SGHDT and CDR2 YYEEEE. The CDR3 consists of 16 residues. Trimming pared 4 bases from V and 4 bases from J, leaving 15 bases between. The CDR3 here is CASSPWAGHGANVLTF. The CDR3 nucleotides read TGTGCCAGCAGCCCGTGGGCTGGCCACGGGGCCAACGTCCTGACTTTC.